This TCR beta chain was recorded in a study of T cells in Graves' hyperthyroidism and ophthalmopathy. On the study more broadly: Blood was drawn when the patient was first diagnosed and still untreated.

TCR beta CDR3 regions were amplified from RNA. The primer set for the first-round RT-PCR of the TCR CDR3 was HTBI. TCRdb itself ran the multiplex PCR reads through MiXCR, one entry per CDR3 protein. The top ten hold approximately 11% of the sample, which has hundreds of thousands of distinct CDR3 sequences, roughly 24% seen once. Study-wide points: Most thyroid clonotypes with frequency above 0.001 were detected in blood.

Germline-derived CDR1 and CDR2 are MDHEN and SYDVKM. This CDR3 contains 13 residues. V was pared by 8 bases and J by 2 bases, with 3 bases of the junction left unmatched. Of note for this clonotype: Its antigen is still unknown.

This clonotype was sampled from a woman aged 25 to 39 with Graves' ophthalmopathy. The chain is built from TRBV28 and TRBJ1-5, with 7 bases lining up with TRBD1. The sample comprised blood. CDR3 protein: CASPGQGNQPQHF. CDR3 sequence (DNA): TGTGCCAGCCCCGGACAGGGCAATCAGCCCCAGCATTTT.